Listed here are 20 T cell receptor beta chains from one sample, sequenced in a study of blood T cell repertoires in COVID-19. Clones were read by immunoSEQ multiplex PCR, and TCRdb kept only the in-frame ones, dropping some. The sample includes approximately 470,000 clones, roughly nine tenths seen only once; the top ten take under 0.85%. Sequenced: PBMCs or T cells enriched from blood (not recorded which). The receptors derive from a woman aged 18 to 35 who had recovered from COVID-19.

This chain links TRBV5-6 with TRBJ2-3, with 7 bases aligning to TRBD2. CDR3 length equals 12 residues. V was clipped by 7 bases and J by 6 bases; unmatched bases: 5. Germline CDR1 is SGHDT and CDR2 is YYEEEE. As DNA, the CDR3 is TGTGCCAGCCGGAGGGGAGGGGATACGCAGTATTTT. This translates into CASRRGGDTQYF.

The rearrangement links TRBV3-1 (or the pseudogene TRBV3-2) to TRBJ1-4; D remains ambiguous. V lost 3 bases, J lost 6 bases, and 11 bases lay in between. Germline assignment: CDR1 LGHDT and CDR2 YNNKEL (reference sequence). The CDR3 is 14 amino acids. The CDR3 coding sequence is TGTGCCAGCAGCCAGTTGGGCGTAGATGAAAAACTGTTTTTT. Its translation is CASSQLGVDEKLFF.

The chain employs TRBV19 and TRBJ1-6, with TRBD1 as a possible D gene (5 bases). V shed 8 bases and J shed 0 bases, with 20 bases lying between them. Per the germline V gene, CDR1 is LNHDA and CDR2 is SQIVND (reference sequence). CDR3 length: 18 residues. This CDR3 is CASRLQDRASSYNSPLHF. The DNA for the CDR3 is TGTGCCAGTCGCTTACAGGATCGGGCTAGCTCCTATAATTCACCCCTCCACTTT.

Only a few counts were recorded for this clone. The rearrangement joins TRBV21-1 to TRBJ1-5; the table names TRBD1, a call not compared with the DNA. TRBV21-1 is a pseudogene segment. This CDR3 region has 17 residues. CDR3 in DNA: TGTGCCAGCAGCTACGGAGACAGGGGGCAAAATGGACAGCCCCAGCATTTT. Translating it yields CASSYGDRGQNGQPQHF.

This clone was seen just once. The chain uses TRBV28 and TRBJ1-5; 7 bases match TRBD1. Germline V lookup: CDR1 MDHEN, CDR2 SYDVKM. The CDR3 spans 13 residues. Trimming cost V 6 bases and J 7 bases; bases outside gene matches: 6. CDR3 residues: CASSPAGGQPQHF. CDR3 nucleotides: TGTGCCAGCAGCCCGGCAGGGGGACAGCCCCAGCATTTT.

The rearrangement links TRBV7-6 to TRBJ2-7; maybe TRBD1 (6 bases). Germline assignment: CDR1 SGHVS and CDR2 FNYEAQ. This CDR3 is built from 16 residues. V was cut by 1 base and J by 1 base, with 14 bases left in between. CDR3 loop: CASSLEGGFPSYEQYF. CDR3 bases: TGTGCCAGCAGCTTAGAAGGGGGATTTCCATCCTACGAGCAGTACTTC.

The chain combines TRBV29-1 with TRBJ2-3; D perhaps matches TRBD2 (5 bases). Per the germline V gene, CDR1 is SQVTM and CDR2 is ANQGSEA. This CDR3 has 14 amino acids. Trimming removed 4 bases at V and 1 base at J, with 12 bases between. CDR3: CSVALPRGTDTQYF. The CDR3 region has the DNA TGCAGCGTTGCCCTCCCGAGGGGCACAGATACGCAGTATTTT.

The CDR3 sequence: CASSQGLGGSSTEAFF. DNA for the CDR3: TGCGCCAGCAGCCAGGGGTTGGGAGGGTCGAGCACTGAAGCTTTCTTT. V and J are TRBV4-1 and TRBJ1-1; D gene unclear. From germline, CDR1 is MGHRA and CDR2 YSYEKL. Trimming shortened V by 3 bases and J by 4 bases, and 18 bases separated the two germline ends. The CDR3 spans 16 residues.

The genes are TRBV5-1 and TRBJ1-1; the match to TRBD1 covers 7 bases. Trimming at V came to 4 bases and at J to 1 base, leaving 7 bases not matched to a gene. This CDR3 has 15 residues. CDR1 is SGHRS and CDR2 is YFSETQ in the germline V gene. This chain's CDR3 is CASSRTGTANTEAFF. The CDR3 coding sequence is TGCGCCAGCAGCAGGACCGGGACAGCGAACACTGAAGCTTTCTTT. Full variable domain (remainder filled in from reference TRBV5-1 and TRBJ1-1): KAGVTQTPRYLIKTRGQQVTLSCSPISGHRSVSWYQQTPGQGLQFLFEYFSETQRNKGNFPGRFSGRQFSNSRSEMNVSTLELGDSALYLCASSRTGTANTEAFFGQGTRLTVV.

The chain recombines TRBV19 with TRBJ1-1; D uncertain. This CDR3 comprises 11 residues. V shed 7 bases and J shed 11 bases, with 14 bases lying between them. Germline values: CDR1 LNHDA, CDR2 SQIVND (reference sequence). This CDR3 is CASTYGREAFF. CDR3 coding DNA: TGTGCCAGTACATACGGGAGGGAGGCTTTCTTT.

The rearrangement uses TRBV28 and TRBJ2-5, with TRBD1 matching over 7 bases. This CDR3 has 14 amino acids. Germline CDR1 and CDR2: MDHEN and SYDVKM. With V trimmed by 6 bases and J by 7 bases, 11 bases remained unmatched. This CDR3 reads CASRQQGLRGTQYF. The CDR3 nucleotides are TGTGCCAGCAGGCAACAGGGGCTGAGGGGGACCCAGTACTTC.

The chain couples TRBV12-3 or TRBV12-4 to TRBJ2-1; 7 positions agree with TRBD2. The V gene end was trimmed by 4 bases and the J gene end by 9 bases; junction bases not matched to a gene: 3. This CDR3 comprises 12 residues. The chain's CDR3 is CASSSGGSEQFF. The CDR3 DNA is TGTGCCAGCAGTTCGGGGGGTAGTGAGCAGTTCTTC.

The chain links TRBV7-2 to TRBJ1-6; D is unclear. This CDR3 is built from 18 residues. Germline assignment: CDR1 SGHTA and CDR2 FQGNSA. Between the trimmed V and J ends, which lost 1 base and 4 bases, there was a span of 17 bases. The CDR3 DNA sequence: TGTGCCAGCAGCTTAGTGGCGCCGGGGTCTTCTTATAATTCACCCCTCCACTTT. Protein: CASSLVAPGSSYNSPLHF.

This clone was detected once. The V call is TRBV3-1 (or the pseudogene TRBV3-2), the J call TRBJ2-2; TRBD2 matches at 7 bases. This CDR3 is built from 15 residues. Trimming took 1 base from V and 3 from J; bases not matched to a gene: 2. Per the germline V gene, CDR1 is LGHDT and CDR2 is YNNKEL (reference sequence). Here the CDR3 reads CASSQVGGDTGELFF. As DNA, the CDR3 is TGTGCCAGCAGCCAAGTGGGGGGGGACACCGGGGAGCTGTTTTTT.

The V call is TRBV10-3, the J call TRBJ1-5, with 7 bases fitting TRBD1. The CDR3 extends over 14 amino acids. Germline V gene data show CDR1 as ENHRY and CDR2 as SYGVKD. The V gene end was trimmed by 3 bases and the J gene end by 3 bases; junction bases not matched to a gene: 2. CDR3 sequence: CAISEGQVNQPQHF. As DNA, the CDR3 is TGTGCCATCAGTGAAGGACAGGTCAATCAGCCCCAGCATTTT.

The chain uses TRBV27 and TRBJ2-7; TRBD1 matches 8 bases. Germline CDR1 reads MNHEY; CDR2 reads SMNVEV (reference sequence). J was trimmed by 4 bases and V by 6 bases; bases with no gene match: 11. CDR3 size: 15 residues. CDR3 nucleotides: TGTGCCAGCAGCCCAGTCGGGACAGGAATTTACGAGCAGTACTTC. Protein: CASSPVGTGIYEQYF.

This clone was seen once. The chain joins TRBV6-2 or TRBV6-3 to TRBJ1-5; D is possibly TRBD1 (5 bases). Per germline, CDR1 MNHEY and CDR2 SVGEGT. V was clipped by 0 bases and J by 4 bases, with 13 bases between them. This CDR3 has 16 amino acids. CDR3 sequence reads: CASSYSTRGGNQPQHF. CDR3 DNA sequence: TGTGCCAGCAGTTACTCTACAAGGGGCGGAAATCAGCCCCAGCATTTT.

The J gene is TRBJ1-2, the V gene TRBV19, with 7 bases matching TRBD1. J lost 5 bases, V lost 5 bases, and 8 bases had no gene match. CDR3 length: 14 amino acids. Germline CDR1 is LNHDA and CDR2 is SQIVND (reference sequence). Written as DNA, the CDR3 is TGTGCCAGTAGTCCCCGGGACAGTGCTTATGGCTACACCTTC. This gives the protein CASSPRDSAYGYTF.

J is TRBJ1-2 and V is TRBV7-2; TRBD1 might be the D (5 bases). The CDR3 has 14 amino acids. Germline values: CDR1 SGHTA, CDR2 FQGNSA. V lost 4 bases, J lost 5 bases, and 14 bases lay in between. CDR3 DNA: TGTGCCAGCAGCTCCGTCCCCAGGGTGTATGGCTACACCTTC. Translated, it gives CASSSVPRVYGYTF.

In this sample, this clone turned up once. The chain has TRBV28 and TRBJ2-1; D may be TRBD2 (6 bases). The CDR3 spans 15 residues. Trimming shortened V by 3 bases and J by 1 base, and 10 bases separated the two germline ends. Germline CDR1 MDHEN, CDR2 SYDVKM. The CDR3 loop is CASSLAGTSYNEQFF. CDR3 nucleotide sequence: TGTGCCAGCAGTTTGGCCGGGACTTCCTACAATGAGCAGTTCTTC.